These 12 T cell receptor beta chains were sequenced from one sample in a study of cytomegalovirus exposure and HLA in healthy donors. The primer mix had 60 Vbeta and 13 Jbeta primers. Only in-frame clones appear in the TCRdb table, and some are missing; sequencing was by immunoSEQ multiplex PCR. The sample contains roughly 150,000 clones, about 70% of which appear only once. The specimen sequenced was PBMCs. The receptors shown here come from a young man in good health and CMV-seropositive.

CDR3 protein: CASSPVSPGELFF. CDR3 coding DNA: TGCGCCAGCAGTCCCGTTAGCCCCGGGGAGCTGTTTTTT. The chain is built from TRBV10-1 and TRBJ2-2; D is unclear. Trimming shortened V by 5 bases and J by 6 bases, and 10 bases separated the two germline ends. The CDR3 is 13 residues long. Germline V gene lookup returns CDR1 WNHNN and CDR2 SYGVQD (reference sequence).

Written as DNA, the CDR3 is TGTGCCAGTAGTATAGTTATCGCGGGAGGGCCCTACAATGAGCAGTTCTTC. Translated: CASSIVIAGGPYNEQFF. This chain uses TRBV19 with TRBJ2-1, with 9 bases lining up with TRBD2. After removal of 1 base from V and 2 bases from J, the junction contained 6 bases not matched to a gene. Germline CDR1 is LNHDA and CDR2 is SQIVND (reference sequence). This CDR3 has 17 residues.

CDR3 protein: CASSLVREGTEAFF. DNA for the CDR3: TGTGCCAGCAGTTTAGTGAGGGAGGGCACTGAAGCTTTCTTT. The chain joins TRBV28 to TRBJ1-1; the D is unclear. The CDR3 covers 14 residues. With 2 bases removed from V and 4 bases from J, the gap between germline ends came to 11 bases. The germline CDR1 and CDR2 sequences are MDHEN and SYDVKM.

The chain is built from TRBV30 and TRBJ2-4; D is perhaps TRBD2 (7 bases). V lost 2 bases and J lost 7, with 18 bases in between. Germline-derived CDR1 and CDR2 are GTSNPN and SVGIG (reference sequence). CDR3 length: 15 amino acids. CDR3 coding DNA: TGTGCCTGGAGTCCCCGAGGGGGAGGGAGGAACATTCAGTACTTC. Protein sequence: CAWSPRGGGRNIQYF.

The V call is TRBV28, the J call TRBJ1-5; D remains unclear. Germline CDR1 MDHEN, CDR2 SYDVKM. V lost 1 base, J lost 0 bases, and 4 bases lay in between. This CDR3 comprises 14 residues. This CDR3 is CASSLFNSNQPQHF. The CDR3, as DNA: TGTGCCAGCAGTTTATTTAATAGCAATCAGCCCCAGCATTTT.

The chain recombines TRBV4-2 with TRBJ1-3, with 10 nucleotides matching TRBD1. Germline trimming cut 4 bases from V and 6 bases from J; bases unmatched to any gene: 9. This CDR3 comprises 16 residues. Germline CDR1 is LGHNA and CDR2 is YNFKEQ. The CDR3 protein is CASSLGLGTGENTIYF. The DNA for the CDR3 is TGTGCCAGCAGCCTAGGTCTCGGGACAGGGGAAAACACCATATATTTT.

This clone was observed a handful of times. The genes are TRBV27 and TRBJ1-2, with 8 bases aligning to TRBD1. The CDR3 runs 14 residues. Germline assignment: CDR1 MNHEY and CDR2 SMNVEV (reference sequence). The ends lost 7 bases at V and 4 bases at J; junction bases unmatched: 8. The CDR3 region is CASTTGTGLYGYTF. The CDR3 DNA sequence: TGTGCCAGCACAACCGGGACAGGACTCTATGGCTACACCTTC.

A few counts support this clone. The chain employs TRBV6-5 and TRBJ2-5; a weak D match, TRBD2 (5 bases). V lost 7 bases to trimming and J lost 5 bases, with 17 bases between them. The germline gives CDR1 MNHEY, CDR2 SVGAGI. CDR3 size: 14 residues. CDR3 residues: CASKTGVEMETQYF. The DNA of the CDR3 is TGTGCCAGCAAGACCGGGGTAGAGATGGAGACCCAGTACTTC.

The genes are TRBV7-3 and TRBJ2-1; no clear D gene. There are 15 residues in the CDR3. CDR1 is SGHTA and CDR2 is FQGTGA in the germline V gene. V lost 5 bases, J lost 0 bases, and 11 bases lay in between. The CDR3 is CASSQRWSSYNEQFF. The CDR3 DNA reads as TGTGCCAGCAGCCAGAGGTGGAGCTCCTACAATGAGCAGTTCTTC.

V usage is TRBV5-1 and J usage is TRBJ2-7; D is uncertain. Deletions cut 0 bases from V and 4 bases from J, with 11 bases between. The CDR3 length is 14 residues. CDR1 and CDR2 (germline): SGHRS, YFSETQ. The CDR3 spells CASSLAEAGYEQYF. CDR3 sequence (DNA): TGCGCCAGCAGCTTGGCCGAGGCTGGGTACGAGCAGTACTTC.

This clone has more than one count but fewer than ten. V usage is TRBV27 and J usage is TRBJ2-3; 13 positions agree with TRBD2. CDR3 length equals 17 residues. From germline, CDR1 is MNHEY and CDR2 SMNVEV (reference sequence). J lost 7 bases, V lost 6 bases, and 13 bases had no gene match. The DNA for the CDR3 is TGTGCCAGCAGCCTCCCCCTACTAGCGGGAGGGGGGAATACGCAGTATTTT. It translates to CASSLPLLAGGGNTQYF.

The CDR3: CSGGVVPGELFF. The DNA for the CDR3 is TGCAGCGGGGGGGTAGTTCCCGGGGAGCTGTTTTTT. V is TRBV29-1 and J is TRBJ2-2, with D perhaps TRBD2 (6 bases). Germline CDR1 and CDR2: SQVTM and ANQGSEA. Trimming cost V 7 bases and J 6 bases, with 12 bases left between them. The CDR3 sequence is 12 residues long.